These 27 T cell receptor beta chains share one sample of origin, sequenced in a study of blood T cell repertoires in COVID-19. The protocol was immunoSEQ multiplex PCR, while the TCRdb copy is restricted to in-frame clones and leaves out a portion. The table includes about 250,000 clones, 70% to 90% detected once. The sample taken for sequencing was peripheral blood. The receptors shown here come from a man between 18 and 29 years old with active or convalescent COVID-19.

This clone was found once. The rearrangement links TRBV4-3 to TRBJ2-2, with 11 bases matching TRBD2. V was clipped by 1 base and J by 7 bases; unmatched bases: 5. The germline V gene encodes CDR1 LGHNA and CDR2 YSLEER. The length of the CDR3 is 16 residues. This CDR3 is CASSQVLAGGVGELFF. CDR3 sequence (DNA): TGCGCCAGCAGCCAAGTGCTAGCGGGAGGCGTCGGGGAGCTGTTTTTT.

J is TRBJ2-1 and V is TRBV28; 8 positions match TRBD2. This CDR3 has 14 amino acids. V lost 5 bases and J lost 4; bases outside the gene matches: 4. Germline V gene data show CDR1 as MDHEN and CDR2 as SYDVKM. The CDR3 DNA sequence: TGTGCCAGCAGTAGCGGGAGTAGTTACAATGAGCAGTTCTTC. Translating gives CASSSGSSYNEQFF.

This chain uses TRBV7-9 with TRBJ1-6; no clear D. The germline V gene has CDR1 SEHNR and CDR2 FQNEAQ (reference sequence). Trimming left V 2 bases short and J 0 bases short, with 5 bases between. The CDR3 has 15 amino acids. CDR3 nucleotide sequence: TGTGCCAGCAGCTTAAGCTCCTCCTATAATTCACCCCTCCACTTT. Translation: CASSLSSSYNSPLHF.

The chain couples TRBV5-4 to TRBJ1-4; 7 positions match TRBD1. Germline CDR1 reads SGHNT; CDR2 reads YYREEE (reference sequence). The CDR3 loop spans 15 amino acids. Trimming removed 0 bases from V and 5 bases from J; junction bases left unmatched: 4. The CDR3 spells CASSLEQGKNEKLFF. In nucleotides, the CDR3 is TGTGCCAGCAGCTTGGAACAGGGGAAAAATGAAAAACTGTTTTTT.

The V and J genes are TRBV9 and TRBJ1-3; D is undetermined. This CDR3 contains 13 residues. Germline CDR1 SGDLS, CDR2 YYNGEE. Trimming removed 3 bases from V and 2 bases from J, with 6 bases in between. CDR3 sequence: CASSGRAGNTIYF. CDR3 in DNA: TGTGCCAGCAGCGGGCGGGCTGGAAACACCATATATTTT. The whole variable domain, filled in from reference TRBV9 and TRBJ1-3, reads DSGVTQTPKHLITATGQRVTLRCSPRSGDLSVYWYQQSLDQGLQFLIQYYNGEERAKGNILERFSAQQFPDLHSELNLSSLELGDSALYFCASSGRAGNTIYFGEGSWLTVV.

V usage is TRBV9 and J usage is TRBJ2-1, with 16 nucleotides matching TRBD2. Germline-derived CDR1 and CDR2 are SGDLS and YYNGEE. V shed 0 bases, J shed 8 bases, and the junction held 11 bases outside the gene matches. This CDR3 is built from 19 residues. In DNA form, the CDR3 reads TGTGCCAGCAGCGTAGCTAGGGGACTAGCGGGAGGGGTAGTAGATGAGCAGTTCTTC. Translated, it gives CASSVARGLAGGVVDEQFF. The full variable domain, completed using reference TRBV9 and TRBJ2-1, is DSGVTQTPKHLITATGQRVTLRCSPRSGDLSVYWYQQSLDQGLQFLIQYYNGEERAKGNILERFSAQQFPDLHSELNLSSLELGDSALYFCASSVARGLAGGVVDEQFFGPGTRLTVL.

In the case of this clone: The sample has other DNA sequences that encode this CDR3 too. The chain has TRBV9 and TRBJ1-1, with D tentatively TRBD1 (5 bases). The germline V gene encodes CDR1 SGDLS and CDR2 YYNGEE. The CDR3 length is 14 residues. V was clipped by 0 bases and J by 2 bases, with 8 bases between them. The CDR3 spells CASSVGDRNTEAFF. The CDR3 DNA follows: TGTGCCAGCAGCGTAGGAGACAGAAACACTGAAGCTTTCTTT.

The chain couples TRBV21-1 to TRBJ1-5. TRBV21-1 is annotated as a pseudogene. This CDR3 comprises 19 residues. The CDR3 loop reads CASSNLVPARGIVNQPQHF. The CDR3 nucleotides read TGTGCCAGCAGCAATCTAGTCCCCGCGCGGGGGATAGTCAATCAGCCCCAGCATTTT.

The J gene is TRBJ1-2, the V gene TRBV7-2; D gene unclear. Trimming cost V 1 base and J 5 bases, with 5 bases left between them. In germline, CDR1 is SGHTA, CDR2 FQGNSA. This CDR3 comprises 12 residues. CDR3 amino acids: CASSLEAYGYTF. The DNA of the CDR3 is TGTGCCAGCAGCTTAGAAGCATATGGCTACACCTTC.

The chain combines TRBV6-6 with TRBJ2-1; 7 positions match TRBD1. The CDR3 length is 15 residues. Trimming removed 5 bases from V and 4 bases from J; junction bases left unmatched: 8. Per germline, CDR1 MNHNY and CDR2 SVGAGI (reference sequence). CDR3 DNA sequence: TGTGCCAGCAGTGACCGGACAGGTTATTACAATGAGCAGTTCTTC. It specifies CASSDRTGYYNEQFF.

This chain connects TRBV29-1 to TRBJ1-5, with TRBD1 matching 9 bases. This CDR3 region has 12 residues. The ends lost 7 bases at V and 4 bases at J; junction bases unmatched: 2. The V gene's germline CDR1 is SQVTM and CDR2 ANQGSEA. CDR3 in DNA: TGCAGCGCCGGACAGGGGAATCAGCCCCAGCATTTT. This codes for CSAGQGNQPQHF.

This sequence joins TRBV5-1 and TRBJ1-6; D call uncertain. V lost 0 bases, J lost 10 bases, and 8 bases lay in between. CDR1 is SGHRS and CDR2 is YFSETQ in the germline V gene. The CDR3 totals 13 residues. The CDR3 spells CASSLGQLSPLHF. CDR3 DNA: TGCGCCAGCAGCTTGGGCCAACTCTCACCCCTCCACTTT.

The rearrangement links TRBV4-3 to TRBJ2-3; 9 nucleotides line up with TRBD1. This CDR3 spans 16 amino acids. Trimming cost V 5 bases and J 6 bases; bases outside gene matches: 12. Per germline, CDR1 LGHNA and CDR2 YSLEER. CDR3 loop: CASSASTGGARDTQYF. The CDR3 DNA reads TGCGCCAGCAGCGCAAGTACAGGGGGCGCAAGGGATACGCAGTATTTT.

The chain links TRBV18 to TRBJ1-2, with 7 bases identical to TRBD1. Germline trimming cut 2 bases from V and 1 base from J; bases unmatched to any gene: 4. This CDR3 region has 15 residues. Germline values: CDR1 KGHSH, CDR2 LQKENI. The CDR3 region is CASSPIQGDNYGYTF. CDR3 nucleotides: TGTGCCAGCTCACCAATCCAGGGGGATAACTATGGCTACACCTTC.

This chain uses TRBV5-4 with TRBJ1-3; D gene uncertain. This CDR3 contains 14 residues. Germline CDR1 is SGHNT and CDR2 is YYREEE (reference sequence). Trimming pared 0 bases from V and 2 bases from J, leaving 6 bases between. The CDR3 loop is CASSLGGTGNTIYF. The CDR3 DNA sequence: TGTGCCAGCAGCTTGGGCGGGACTGGAAACACCATATATTTT. The full variable domain, completed using reference TRBV5-4 and TRBJ1-3, is ETGVTQSPTHLIKTRGQQVTLRCSSQSGHNTVSWYQQALGQGPQFIFQYYREEENGRGNFPPRFSGLQFPNYSSELNVNALELDDSALYLCASSLGGTGNTIYFGEGSWLTVV.

V and J are TRBV19 and TRBJ1-2, with 8 bases fitting TRBD1. Germline CDR1 is LNHDA and CDR2 is SQIVND (reference sequence). V gave up 7 bases and J gave up 5 bases; unmatched junction bases: 9. The CDR3 runs to 14 residues. Here the CDR3 reads CASTRTGISYGYTF. Written as DNA, the CDR3 is TGTGCCAGTACCAGGACAGGGATAAGTTATGGCTACACCTTC. The full variable domain, with the rest looked up from reference TRBV19 and TRBJ1-2, is DGGITQSPKYLFRKEGQNVTLSCEQNLNHDAMYWYRQDPGQGLRLIYYSQIVNDFQKGDIAEGYSVSREKKESFPLTVTSAQKNPTAFYLCASTRTGISYGYTFGSGTRLTVV.

The chain employs TRBV7-8 and TRBJ2-5, with D perhaps matching TRBD1 (5 bases). Trimming stripped 2 bases from V and 4 bases from J, with 17 bases between. From germline, CDR1 is SGHVS and CDR2 FQNEAQ. The CDR3 covers 16 residues. Here the CDR3 DNA reads TGTGCCAGCAGCTTAAGGTCAGCGATCAGGGTAGAGACCCAGTACTTC. Translation: CASSLRSAIRVETQYF.

V is TRBV19 and J is TRBJ1-6, with TRBD1 identical over 10 bases. In germline, CDR1 is LNHDA, CDR2 SQIVND (reference sequence). The V and J ends lost 6 bases and 5 bases, in that order; junction bases with no gene match: 4. The CDR3 is 15 residues long. The CDR3 coding sequence is TGTGCCAGTAGGAACGGACAGGGGGATAATTCACCCCTCCACTTT. It translates to CASRNGQGDNSPLHF.

CDR3 in DNA: TGTGCCAGCATCGGGACATCTATAGATCGATACGAGCAGTACTTC. This encodes CASIGTSIDRYEQYF. The chain links TRBV28 to TRBJ2-7; maybe TRBD1 (6 bases). The CDR3 length is 15 residues. V gave up 7 bases and J gave up 4 bases, with 20 bases separating them. Germline V gene sequence: CDR1 MDHEN, CDR2 SYDVKM.

The chain is built from TRBV19 and TRBJ2-1; 9 bases fit TRBD2. The germline V gene has CDR1 LNHDA and CDR2 SQIVND (reference sequence). The CDR3 totals 20 residues. J gave up 6 bases and V 3 bases, and 21 bases lay outside the gene matches. The CDR3 is CASSIGDSGRRWGPPNEQFF. Written as DNA, the CDR3 is TGTGCCAGTAGTATTGGGGATAGCGGGAGAAGGTGGGGGCCACCCAATGAGCAGTTCTTC.

This clone was observed a handful of times. The chain links TRBV6-2 or TRBV6-3 to TRBJ2-7, with D hard to call. V was pared by 0 bases and J by 2 bases, with 11 bases between. In germline, CDR1 is MNHEY, CDR2 SVGEGT. The CDR3 length is 15 residues. The CDR3 bases are TGTGCCAGCAGTTACTCACGGAGATCTACCTACGAGCAGTACTTC. Encoded protein: CASSYSRRSTYEQYF.

The V and J genes are TRBV19 and TRBJ2-7, with D perhaps TRBD1 (6 bases). This CDR3 is built from 13 residues. V lost 9 bases and J lost 2, with 14 bases in between. Germline V CDR1 and CDR2: LNHDA, SQIVND (reference sequence). Here the CDR3 reads CASSLGQTYEQYF. In DNA form, the CDR3 reads TGTGCCAGCTCACTAGGACAGACCTACGAGCAGTACTTC.

The chain combines TRBV6-5 with TRBJ1-5, with D unclear. This CDR3 region has 14 residues. The V and J ends lost 5 bases and 6 bases respectively, with 14 bases between them. Germline assignment: CDR1 MNHEY and CDR2 SVGAGI. CDR3 in DNA: TGTGCCAGCAGTCCCCCCACTATTCTTCAGCCCCAGCATTTT. It specifies CASSPPTILQPQHF.

This chain connects TRBV18 to TRBJ1-1, with no clear D. There are 18 residues in the CDR3. The ends were cut back, 1 base at V and 0 bases at J, with 18 bases in the middle. Germline lookup yields CDR1 KGHSH and CDR2 LQKENI. The CDR3 DNA follows: TGTGCCAGCTCACCACGCTCAAGCCGGGGAACAATGAACACTGAAGCTTTCTTT. Protein: CASSPRSSRGTMNTEAFF.

This chain uses TRBV27 with TRBJ1-2; D gene uncertain. This CDR3 has 13 amino acids. The V gene lost 10 bases and the J gene lost 2 bases, with 14 bases spanning the gap. CDR1 MNHEY and CDR2 SMNVEV come from the germline V gene (reference sequence). The CDR3 region is CATLDRGNYGYTF. In DNA form, the CDR3 reads TGTGCCACTCTTGACCGGGGAAACTATGGCTACACCTTC.

This chain uses TRBV7-2 with TRBJ2-5; 10 bases are a match to TRBD1. The germline V gene has CDR1 SGHTA and CDR2 FQGNSA. J was trimmed by 2 bases and V by 5 bases; bases with no gene match: 11. The CDR3 has 17 residues. The CDR3, as DNA: TGTGCCAGCAGCGCATCCGGGACAGGGGCCTTTCAAGAGACCCAGTACTTC. It translates to CASSASGTGAFQETQYF.

The genes are TRBV6-5 and TRBJ1-5, with D possibly TRBD1 on 5 matching bases. With 7 bases removed from V and 6 bases from J, the gap between germline ends came to 19 bases. The CDR3 runs to 15 residues. CDR1 and CDR2 (germline): MNHEY, SVGAGI. The chain's CDR3 is CASTRGGGSGQPQHF. The CDR3 DNA sequence: TGTGCCAGCACCCGTGGGGGGGGGTCGGGTCAGCCCCAGCATTTT.